Listed below are T cell receptor beta chains from one sample, sequenced in a study of cytomegalovirus exposure and HLA in healthy donors. TCRdb's table, derived via immunoSEQ multiplex PCR, lists solely in-frame clones and lacks some. The table includes some 98,000 clones, approximately 83% detected once. The sample consisted of PBMCs. These TCRs come from a female donor in good health and CMV-seropositive. Each CDR3 is given with its conserved first and last residue. Each record gives: D gene, clone size, J gene, V gene, CDR3 DNA, CDR3 protein. D genes are given only for firm matches. Expanded clones are given a class, and other clones once, few, many or no size at all.

d_call: TRBD2
clone_size: NA
j_call: TRBJ2-5
v_call: TRBV7-7
cdr3_nt: TGTGCTAGCAGCTCACTAGCGGGAGAAAGAGAGACCCAGTACTTC
cdr3_aa: CASSSLAGERETQYF

d_call: NA
clone_size: NA
j_call: TRBJ1-4
v_call: TRBV4-1
cdr3_nt: TGCGCCAGCAGCCAAGTCATCGGGGTACGTGAAAAACTGTTTTTT
cdr3_aa: CASSQVIGVREKLFF

d_call: TRBD1
clone_size: few
j_call: TRBJ1-5
v_call: TRBV4-1
cdr3_nt: TGCGCCAGCAGCCTTCTTACAGGGGGATTCGAGCCCCAGCATTTT
cdr3_aa: CASSLLTGGFEPQHF

d_call: TRBD1
clone_size: NA
j_call: TRBJ1-2
v_call: TRBV5-6
cdr3_nt: TGTGCCAGCAGCTTAATGGGACAGGCTCATGGCTACACCTTC
cdr3_aa: CASSLMGQAHGYTF

d_call: NA
clone_size: NA
j_call: TRBJ2-1
v_call: TRBV19
cdr3_nt: TGTGCCAGTAGTAAGGGGGTCATGAATGAGCAGTTCTTC
cdr3_aa: CASSKGVMNEQFF

d_call: NA
clone_size: few
j_call: TRBJ1-1
v_call: TRBV28
cdr3_nt: TGTGCCAGCAGTTTGGTGGTGGTGGGGCTTGAAGCTTTCTTT
cdr3_aa: CASSLVVVGLEAFF

d_call: TRBD1
clone_size: NA
j_call: TRBJ2-6
v_call: TRBV28
cdr3_nt: TGTGCCAGCAGGACGACAGGGGAAGGGGCCAACGTCCTGACTTTC
cdr3_aa: CASRTTGEGANVLTF

d_call: NA
clone_size: few
j_call: TRBJ1-1
v_call: TRBV4-1
cdr3_nt: TGCGCCAGCAGCCCCCTCGGGGGTTGGAACACTGAAGCTTTCTTT
cdr3_aa: CASSPLGGWNTEAFF

d_call: TRBD1
clone_size: NA
j_call: TRBJ1-1
v_call: TRBV5-1
cdr3_nt: TGCGCCAGCAGCTTGGCGGACAGGGGGCCCGTCCCTGAAGCTTTCTTT
cdr3_aa: CASSLADRGPVPEAFF

d_call: TRBD1
clone_size: few
j_call: TRBJ1-1
v_call: TRBV9
cdr3_nt: TGTGCCAGCAGCGTAGCGGGACAGGGGAACGGTGAAGCTTTCTTT
cdr3_aa: CASSVAGQGNGEAFF

d_call: NA
clone_size: few
j_call: TRBJ1-1
v_call: TRBV7-9
cdr3_nt: TGTGCCAGCAGCTTGGGGCATCTGGGGACTGAAGCTTTCTTT
cdr3_aa: CASSLGHLGTEAFF

d_call: NA
clone_size: NA
j_call: TRBJ1-1
v_call: TRBV4-2
cdr3_nt: TGTGCCAGCAGCCAAGAGTTTGCCAGTCCCACTGAAGCTTTCTTT
cdr3_aa: CASSQEFASPTEAFF

d_call: NA
clone_size: once
j_call: TRBJ2-2
v_call: TRBV6-5
cdr3_nt: TGTGCCAGCAGTTCCACCGGGACAACGAACACCGGGGAGCTGTTTTTT
cdr3_aa: CASSSTGTTNTGELFF

d_call: NA
clone_size: NA
j_call: TRBJ1-5
v_call: TRBV6-5
cdr3_nt: TGTGCCAGCAGTTACGGGGGCGCGGGTCAGCCCCAGCATTTT
cdr3_aa: CASSYGGAGQPQHF

d_call: NA
clone_size: NA
j_call: TRBJ2-1
v_call: TRBV18
cdr3_nt: TGTGCCAGCTCACCCAGGGGCGGGAGTCCCTCGGGCTACAATGAGCAGTTCTTC
cdr3_aa: CASSPRGGSPSGYNEQFF

d_call: NA
clone_size: NA
j_call: TRBJ2-3
v_call: TRBV10-1
cdr3_nt: TGCGCCAGCAGTGAGGGCGGCGGGACCACAGATACGCAGTATTTT
cdr3_aa: CASSEGGGTTDTQYF

d_call: TRBD1
clone_size: NA
j_call: TRBJ1-1
v_call: TRBV18
cdr3_nt: TGTGCCAGCTCACCAATTCCGGGACAGGGGGCTATCACTGAAGCTTTCTTT
cdr3_aa: CASSPIPGQGAITEAFF

d_call: TRBD1
clone_size: NA
j_call: TRBJ1-1
v_call: TRBV6-5
cdr3_nt: TGTGCCAGCAGCACCGGGACAGAGGCTTTCTTT
cdr3_aa: CASSTGTEAFF

d_call: TRBD1
clone_size: NA
j_call: TRBJ2-1
v_call: TRBV27
cdr3_nt: TGTGCCAGCAGTAGATTGACCCCCGGACAGGGGCGCAACAATGAGCAGTTCTTC
cdr3_aa: CASSRLTPGQGRNNEQFF

d_call: NA
clone_size: NA
j_call: TRBJ1-5
v_call: TRBV5-4
cdr3_nt: TGTGCCAGCAGCTTAGGAAGGGGTAGCAATCAGCCCCAGCATTTT
cdr3_aa: CASSLGRGSNQPQHF

d_call: TRBD2
clone_size: NA
j_call: TRBJ2-5
v_call: TRBV30
cdr3_nt: TGTGCCTGGGGACTAGCGGGAGCGGAGACCCAGTACTTC
cdr3_aa: CAWGLAGAETQYF